Sequencing of this T cell receptor (beta chain) was carried out in a study of blood T cell repertoires in COVID-19. V lost 1 base to trimming and J lost 0 bases; unmatched junction nucleotides: 14. In germline, CDR1 is SGHVS, CDR2 FQNEAQ. This CDR3 comprises 19 residues. Clones were read by immunoSEQ multiplex PCR, and TCRdb kept only the in-frame ones, dropping some. This table has approximately 94,000 clones, over 80% appearing once. The gene calls are TRBV7-8 and TRBJ1-1; TRBD1 agrees at 7 bases. The clonotype originates from a woman aged 45-59 years in a cohort sampled during active COVID-19. The sample comprised peripheral blood. The CDR3 is CASSLGTGVVLAMNTEAFF. The CDR3 nucleotides read TGTGCCAGCAGCTTAGGAACAGGGGTGGTTTTGGCAATGAACACTGAAGCTTTCTTT.